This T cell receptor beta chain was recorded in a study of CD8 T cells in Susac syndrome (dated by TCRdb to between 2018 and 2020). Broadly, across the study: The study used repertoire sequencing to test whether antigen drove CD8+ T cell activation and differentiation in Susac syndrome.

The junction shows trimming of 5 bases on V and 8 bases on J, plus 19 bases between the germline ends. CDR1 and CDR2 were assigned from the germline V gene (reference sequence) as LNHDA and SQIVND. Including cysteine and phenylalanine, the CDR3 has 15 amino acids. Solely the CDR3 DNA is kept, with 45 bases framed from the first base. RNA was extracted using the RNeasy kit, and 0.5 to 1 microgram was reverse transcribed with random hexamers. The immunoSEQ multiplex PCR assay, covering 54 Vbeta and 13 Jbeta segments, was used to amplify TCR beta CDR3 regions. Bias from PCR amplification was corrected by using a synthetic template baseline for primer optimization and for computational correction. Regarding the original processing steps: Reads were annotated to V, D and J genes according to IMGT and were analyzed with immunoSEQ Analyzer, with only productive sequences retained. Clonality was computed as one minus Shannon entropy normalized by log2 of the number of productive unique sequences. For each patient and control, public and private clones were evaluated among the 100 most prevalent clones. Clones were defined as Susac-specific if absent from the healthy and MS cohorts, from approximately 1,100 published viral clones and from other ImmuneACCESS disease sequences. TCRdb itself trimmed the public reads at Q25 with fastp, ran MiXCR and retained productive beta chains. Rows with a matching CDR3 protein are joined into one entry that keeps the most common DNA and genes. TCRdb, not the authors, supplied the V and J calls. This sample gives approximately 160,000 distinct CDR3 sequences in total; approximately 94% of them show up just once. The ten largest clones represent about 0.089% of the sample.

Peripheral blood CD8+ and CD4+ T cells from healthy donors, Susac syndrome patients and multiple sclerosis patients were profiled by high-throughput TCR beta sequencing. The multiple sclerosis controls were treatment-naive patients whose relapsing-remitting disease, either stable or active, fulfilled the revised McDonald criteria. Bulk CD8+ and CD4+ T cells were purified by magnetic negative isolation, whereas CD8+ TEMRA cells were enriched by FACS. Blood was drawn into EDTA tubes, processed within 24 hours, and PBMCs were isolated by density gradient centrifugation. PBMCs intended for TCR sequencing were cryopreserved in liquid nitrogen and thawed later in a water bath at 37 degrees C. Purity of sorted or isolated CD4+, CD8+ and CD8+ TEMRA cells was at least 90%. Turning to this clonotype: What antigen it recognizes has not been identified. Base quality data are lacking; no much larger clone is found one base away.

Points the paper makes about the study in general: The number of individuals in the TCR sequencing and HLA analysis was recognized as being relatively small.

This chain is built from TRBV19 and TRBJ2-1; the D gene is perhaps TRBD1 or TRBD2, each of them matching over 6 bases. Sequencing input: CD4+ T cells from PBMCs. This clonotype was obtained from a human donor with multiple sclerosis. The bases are TGTGCCAGTAGTTCCCCATGGGGGGCGGGCTATGAGCAGTTCTTC. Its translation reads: CASSSPWGAGYEQFF.